Given below is one TCR beta chain in context. In the original workflow: Nucleated cell counts were estimated from reference gene primer amplification. Profiling relied on immunoSEQ multiplex PCR, and the TCRdb table lists in-frame clones only, not all of them. Clone size and the V and J calls come from that table; the DNA yielded D and trimming. Of roughly 200,000 clones listed, about nine tenths were seen once; the top ten hold less than 4%. CDR1 SGHDT and CDR2 YYEEEE come from the germline V gene. The CDR3 extends over 10 amino acids. V was clipped by 7 bases and J by 5 bases, with 6 bases between them. This entry comes from a study of blood T cell repertoires in COVID-19.

The TCR comes from a woman aged 25 to 39 with acute COVID-19. Sequenced sample: PBMCs or T cells enriched from blood (not recorded which). This chain connects TRBV5-6 to TRBJ2-5; a possible D gene is TRBD2 (6 bases). CDR3: CASGGETQYF. Written as DNA, the CDR3 is TGTGCCAGCGGAGGGGAGACCCAGTACTTC.